A single sample gave rise to the 20 T cell receptor beta chains below, sequenced in a study of shared clonotypes between healthy human individuals. Only CD45RO-negative cells positively selected for CCR7 counted as naive CD8 cells, so terminally differentiated effector memory CD45RA+ cells were excluded. Produced via immunoSEQ multiplex PCR; TCRdb's table is partial and in-frame only. Here the sample spans 560,000 or so clones, approximately 96% being singletons. Sample: naive CD8+ T cells sorted from blood. These receptor sequences come from a woman aged 25 to 39 in good health.

CDR3 DNA: TGTGCCAGCAGCTCAGCCCCCGATGAGCAGTTCTTC. Its translation: CASSSAPDEQFF. The chain combines TRBV7-8 with TRBJ2-1, with D uncertain. This CDR3 has 12 residues. The germline V gene encodes CDR1 SGHVS and CDR2 FQNEAQ. V dropped 4 bases and J dropped 8 bases, with 9 bases sitting between them. Full variable domain (outside the CDR3, taken from reference TRBV7-8 and TRBJ2-1): GAGVSQSPRYKVAKRGQDVALRCDPISGHVSLFWYQQALGQGPEFLTYFQNEAQLDKSGLPSDRFFAERPEGSVSTLKIQRTQQEDSAVYLCASSSAPDEQFFGPGTRLTVL.

The chain links TRBV19 to TRBJ1-2; 7 positions match TRBD1. Germline V gene sequence: CDR1 LNHDA, CDR2 SQIVND (reference sequence). The CDR3 is 14 residues long. V dropped 4 bases and J dropped 8; count of bases not matched to a gene: 10. DNA of the CDR3: TGTGCCAGTAGTACGGGGGACAGCCCTAGGGGCTACACCTTC. This gives the protein CASSTGDSPRGYTF.

The V and J genes are TRBV19 and TRBJ2-3; 9 bases align to TRBD1. This CDR3 spans 14 amino acids. Unmatched junction bases numbered 3, after V lost 1 base and J lost 7 bases. Germline values: CDR1 LNHDA, CDR2 SQIVND (reference sequence). The CDR3 DNA reads TGTGCCAGTAGTATAGTGGACAGGGGCCATACGCAGTATTTT. This encodes CASSIVDRGHTQYF.

This sequence joins TRBV2 and TRBJ2-7; TRBD1 aligns across 11 bases. J lost 2 bases, V lost 3 bases, and 6 bases had no gene match. Germline loops: CDR1 SNHLY, CDR2 FYNNEI. CDR3 length equals 16 residues. CDR3 nucleotide sequence: TGTGCCAGCAGTGATGGGGCGGGACAGGGGGCCTACGAGCAGTACTTC. It translates to CASSDGAGQGAYEQYF.

In the case of this clone: The germline gene is not matched at one end of the junction; a read error may be the cause. The chain has TRBV11-2 and TRBJ2-1; TRBD1 or TRBD2 may be the D gene (5 bases each). CDR1 SGHAT and CDR2 FQNNGV come from the germline V gene. This CDR3 is 15 amino acids long. The DNA for the CDR3 is TGTGCCAACAGCCATCCGGGACCAGGAATCGGCGAGCAGTTCTTC. Protein product: CANSHPGPGIGEQFF.

The V gene is TRBV5-1, the J gene TRBJ2-7; D remains unclear. Germline CDR1 SGHRS, CDR2 YFSETQ. Trimming took off 4 bases at V and 0 bases at J, with 8 bases between the two ends. The CDR3 sequence is 13 residues long. For the CDR3, the DNA is TGCGCCAGCAGCCAGGACCGCTCCTACGAGCAGTACTTC. Its translation: CASSQDRSYEQYF. The entire variable domain, with the rest obtained from reference TRBV5-1 and TRBJ2-7, is as follows: KAGVTQTPRYLIKTRGQQVTLSCSPISGHRSVSWYQQTPGQGLQFLFEYFSETQRNKGNFPGRFSGRQFSNSRSEMNVSTLELGDSALYLCASSQDRSYEQYFGPGTRLTVT.

This clone was detected only once. The rearrangement joins TRBV10-1 to TRBJ2-5, with D tentatively TRBD1 or TRBD2 (5 bases each). Trimming shortened V by 6 bases and J by 5 bases, and 13 bases separated the two germline ends. CDR1 WNHNN and CDR2 SYGVQD come from the germline V gene (reference sequence). The CDR3 has 13 amino acids. The CDR3 bases are TGCGCCAGCAGCGAACGACAGCGGGAGACCCAGTACTTC. Translated, it gives CASSERQRETQYF.

This sequence joins TRBV7-9 and TRBJ2-2; no definite D call. The length of the CDR3 is 13 residues. V shed 4 bases and J shed 6 bases, with 9 bases lying between them. Germline V CDR1 and CDR2: SEHNR, FQNEAQ (reference sequence). CDR3 protein: CASSSDGAGELFF. DNA for the CDR3: TGTGCCAGCAGCTCCGATGGTGCCGGGGAGCTGTTTTTT. Filled out from reference TRBV7-9 and TRBJ2-2, the complete variable domain reads DTGVSQNPRHKITKRGQNVTFRCDPISEHNRLYWYRQTLGQGPEFLTYFQNEAQLEKSRLLSDRFSAERPKGSFSTLEIQRTEQGDSAMYLCASSSDGAGELFFGEGSRLTVL.

This clone appeared a single time. The chain carries TRBV15 and TRBJ2-1; TRBD1 matches at 10 bases. V lost 4 bases to trimming and J lost 6 bases; unmatched junction nucleotides: 3. Germline CDR1 reads LNHNV; CDR2 reads YYDKDF (reference sequence). The CDR3 spans 14 residues. This CDR3 reads CATSTWTGGNEQFF. The CDR3, as DNA: TGTGCCACCAGCACCTGGACAGGGGGCAATGAGCAGTTCTTC.

The rearrangement joins TRBV18 to TRBJ2-7; tentative D call: TRBD1 (6 bases). The V gene's germline CDR1 is KGHSH and CDR2 LQKENI. The CDR3 has 16 amino acids. The V gene lost 2 bases and the J gene lost 3 bases, with 17 bases spanning the gap. The CDR3 region has the DNA TGTGCCAGCTCACCAACCGGTCAGGGGATCGGCTACGAGCAGTACTTC. As protein: CASSPTGQGIGYEQYF.

The chain uses TRBV29-1 and TRBJ2-1; 14 nucleotides agree with TRBD2. The germline CDR1 and CDR2 sequences are SQVTM and ANQGSEA. V lost 5 bases, J lost 1 base, and 13 bases stayed unmatched. CDR3 size: 19 residues. In DNA form, the CDR3 reads TGCAGCGTTAAGGGGACTAGCGGGAGCTTTTCTTTTTCCTACAATGAGCAGTTCTTC. This translates into CSVKGTSGSFSFSYNEQFF.

J is TRBJ1-3 and V is TRBV28, with D tentatively TRBD1 (5 bases). This CDR3 region has 14 residues. CDR1 and CDR2 from the germline V gene are MDHEN and SYDVKM. V was pared by 3 bases and J by 4 bases, with 10 bases between. The CDR3, as DNA: TGTGCCAGCAGTTTTAGGGGAGGGGGAAACACCATATATTTT. Translated, it gives CASSFRGGGNTIYF.

The chain has TRBV28 and TRBJ1-5; D ambiguous. Trimming removed 4 bases at V and 0 bases at J, with 4 bases between. Germline V gene sequence: CDR1 MDHEN, CDR2 SYDVKM. CDR3 size: 13 residues. As DNA, the CDR3 is TGTGCCAGCAGTTGGGTTAGCAATCAGCCCCAGCATTTT. Its protein is CASSWVSNQPQHF. Full variable domain (outside the CDR3, taken from reference TRBV28 and TRBJ1-5): DVKVTQSSRYLVKRTGEKVFLECVQDMDHENMFWYRQDPGLGLRLIYFSYDVKMKEKGDIPEGYSVSREKKERFSLILESASTNQTSMYLCASSWVSNQPQHFGDGTRLSIL.

This chain joins TRBV7-9 and TRBJ2-3; D is undetermined. In germline, CDR1 is SEHNR, CDR2 FQNEAQ (reference sequence). V shed 1 base and J shed 0 bases, with 8 bases lying between them. The CDR3 length is 15 residues. The CDR3 DNA reads TGTGCCAGCAGCTTAGACTGGACGAGCACAGATACGCAGTATTTT. Encoded protein: CASSLDWTSTDTQYF.

Concerning this clone itself: This sample also contains other DNA sequences that code for the same CDR3. The rearrangement joins TRBV29-1 to TRBJ2-7, with a possible D match to TRBD2 (5 bases). Trimming cost V 0 bases and J 4 bases, with 7 bases left between them. Germline-derived CDR1 and CDR2 are SQVTM and ANQGSEA. The CDR3 length is 12 residues. CDR3 nucleotide sequence: TGCAGCGTTGAAGATCGGGGTTACGAGCAGTACTTC. It translates to CSVEDRGYEQYF.

This chain links TRBV5-4 with TRBJ2-1; 8 bases agree with TRBD1. Germline-derived CDR1 and CDR2 are SGHNT and YYREEE (reference sequence). Germline trimming cut 0 bases from V and 8 bases from J; bases unmatched to any gene: 7. This CDR3 comprises 15 residues. CDR3 DNA sequence: TGTGCCAGCAGCTTGGTTCAGGGGGCGTTTCATGAGCAGTTCTTC. Translation gives CASSLVQGAFHEQFF.

J is TRBJ2-7 and V is TRBV28; weak D call: TRBD2 (6 bases). This CDR3 contains 14 residues. Per the germline V gene, CDR1 is MDHEN and CDR2 is SYDVKM. Trimming took 6 bases from V and 1 from J, leaving 13 bases between them. The CDR3 region is CASSQQGGSYEQYF. CDR3 bases: TGTGCCAGCAGCCAGCAGGGAGGATCCTACGAGCAGTACTTC.

In DNA, the CDR3 is TGTGCCAGCAGCGTATTGGCAGGGCTATACGAGCAGTTCTTC. This sequence encodes CASSVLAGLYEQFF. The chain combines TRBV9 with TRBJ2-1; possibly TRBD1 for D (5 bases). CDR3 size: 14 residues. Per the germline V gene, CDR1 is SGDLS and CDR2 is YYNGEE. V was cut by 1 base and J by 10 bases, with 15 bases left in between.

This chain links TRBV5-1 with TRBJ2-7; D uncertain. With 3 bases removed from V and 2 bases from J, the gap between germline ends came to 6 bases. CDR1 SGHRS and CDR2 YFSETQ come from the germline V gene. The CDR3 is made up of 12 amino acids. The CDR3: CASSSGTYEQYF. The CDR3 nucleotides read TGCGCCAGCAGCTCAGGCACCTACGAGCAGTACTTC.

This CDR3 reads CATGTAPTNSPLHF. CDR3 DNA: TGTGCCACAGGGACAGCCCCGACTAATTCACCCCTCCACTTT. The chain employs TRBV6-1 and TRBJ1-6, with TRBD1 matching over 7 bases. Germline CDR1 MNHNS, CDR2 SASEGT. The CDR3 runs 14 residues. J gave up 6 bases and V 10 bases, and 9 bases lay outside the gene matches.